The T cell receptor (beta chain) under discussion was sequenced for a study of shared clonotypes between healthy human individuals. V was trimmed by 0 bases and J by 4 bases, leaving 18 bases between them. Per the germline V gene, CDR1 is LGHNA and CDR2 is YSLEER. This CDR3 has 17 amino acids. The method was immunoSEQ multiplex PCR; TCRdb's version includes in-frame clones alone and lacks a portion of them. The data contain 2 million or so clones, 90% to 95% of them singletons. The J gene is TRBJ1-2, the V gene TRBV4-3; a possible D gene is TRBD1 (6 bases). Sequencing used naive CD4+ T cells sorted from blood. Subset of the sample: CD45RA+ positively selected. The source of this sequence is a young man in good health. The CDR3 DNA follows: TGCGCCAGCAGCCAAGATCGCGGGGGCGTTGGGGTCTATGGCTACACCTTC. It is translated as CASSQDRGGVGVYGYTF.